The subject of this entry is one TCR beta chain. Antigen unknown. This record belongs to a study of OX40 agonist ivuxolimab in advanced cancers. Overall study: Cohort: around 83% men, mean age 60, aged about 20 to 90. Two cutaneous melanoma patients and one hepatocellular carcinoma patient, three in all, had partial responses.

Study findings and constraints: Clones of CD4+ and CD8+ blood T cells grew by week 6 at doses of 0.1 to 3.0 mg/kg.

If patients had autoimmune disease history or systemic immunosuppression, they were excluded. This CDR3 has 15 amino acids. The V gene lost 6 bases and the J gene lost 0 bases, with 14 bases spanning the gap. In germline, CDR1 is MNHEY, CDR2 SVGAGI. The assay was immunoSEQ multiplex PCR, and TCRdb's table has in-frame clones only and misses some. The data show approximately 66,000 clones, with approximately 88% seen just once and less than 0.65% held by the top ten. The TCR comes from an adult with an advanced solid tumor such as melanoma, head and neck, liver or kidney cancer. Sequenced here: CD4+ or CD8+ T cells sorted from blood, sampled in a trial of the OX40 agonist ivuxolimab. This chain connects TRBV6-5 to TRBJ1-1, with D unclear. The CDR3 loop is CASSSVGSMNTEAFF. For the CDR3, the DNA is TGTGCCAGCAGCTCAGTAGGCAGCATGAACACTGAAGCTTTCTTT.